These 15 T cell receptor beta chains were all obtained from the same sample, sequenced in a study of cytomegalovirus exposure and HLA in healthy donors. TCRdb's copy holds only in-frame clones and misses some; the assay was immunoSEQ multiplex PCR. Among 100,000 to 150,000 clones listed, roughly 90% were seen once. The specimen was PBMCs. These receptors were collected from a man aged 25 to 40 in good health and CMV-seronegative.

This chain uses TRBV7-9 with TRBJ1-1; maybe TRBD1 (5 bases). Germline CDR1 reads SEHNR; CDR2 reads FQNEAQ (reference sequence). Deletions cut 3 bases from V and 4 bases from J, with 15 bases between. The CDR3 loop spans 15 amino acids. CDR3 bases: TGTGCCAGCAGCTTCCCCCTGGTGGGGGGCACTGAAGCTTTCTTT. Amino acid sequence: CASSFPLVGGTEAFF.

This clone was detected once. This chain joins TRBV7-2 and TRBJ1-1; D perhaps matches TRBD1 (6 bases). Germline CDR1 SGHTA, CDR2 FQGNSA. The CDR3 totals 14 residues. Trimming removed 1 base at V and 1 base at J, with 7 bases between. Here the CDR3 DNA reads TGTGCCAGCAGCTTAGTGACAGGGAACACTGAAGCTTTCTTT. Translating gives CASSLVTGNTEAFF.

The chain couples TRBV4-3 to TRBJ1-5, with D maybe TRBD1 (5 bases). Between the trimmed V and J ends, which lost 0 bases and 7 bases, there was a span of 13 bases. Germline CDR1 reads LGHNA; CDR2 reads YSLEER. CDR3 size: 15 residues. This CDR3 reads CASSQERQGFQPQHF. CDR3 bases: TGCGCCAGCAGCCAAGAGCGGCAGGGATTCCAGCCCCAGCATTTT.

V gene TRBV7-9 combines with J gene TRBJ2-2; 9 bases align to TRBD1. Germline assignment: CDR1 SEHNR and CDR2 FQNEAQ (reference sequence). The length of the CDR3 is 16 residues. The trim removed 5 bases at V and 6 bases at J, leaving 10 bases unmatched. CDR3 sequence reads: CASSARDRVSPGELFF. CDR3 nucleotide sequence: TGTGCCAGCAGCGCCCGGGACAGGGTGTCGCCCGGGGAGCTGTTTTTT.

The rearrangement uses TRBV27 and TRBJ1-6; D perhaps matches TRBD1 (6 bases). Germline loops: CDR1 MNHEY, CDR2 SMNVEV (reference sequence). V was trimmed by 6 bases and J by 8 bases, leaving 17 bases between them. The CDR3 has 15 amino acids. The CDR3 DNA reads as TGTGCCAGCAGCCCCGCGTGGGACAACGATTCACCCCTCCACTTT. This codes for CASSPAWDNDSPLHF.

This chain uses TRBV12-5 with TRBJ2-7; the D gene is possibly TRBD2 (5 bases). Looked up from germline, CDR1 is LGHNT and CDR2 is FRNRAP. The CDR3 is made up of 14 amino acids. The germline V and J ends were trimmed by 3 bases and 0 bases, with 9 bases remaining between them. The CDR3 nucleotides are TGTGCTAGTGGTTTATCCGGACTCTCCTACGAGCAGTACTTC. It yields the protein CASGLSGLSYEQYF.

The V and J genes are TRBV6-5 and TRBJ2-1, with D possibly being TRBD1 (6 bases). This CDR3 comprises 15 residues. V gave up 5 bases and J gave up 1 base, with 12 bases separating them. From germline, CDR1 is MNHEY and CDR2 SVGAGI. The CDR3 spells CASSRTEVSYNEQFF. CDR3 DNA: TGTGCCAGCAGTCGGACAGAGGTATCCTACAATGAGCAGTTCTTC.

The rearrangement uses TRBV19 and TRBJ2-7; possibly TRBD2 for D (6 bases). Trimming removed 5 bases at V and 6 bases at J, with 23 bases between. This CDR3 is built from 16 residues. Germline V lookup: CDR1 LNHDA, CDR2 SQIVND (reference sequence). CDR3 sequence reads: CASSPQEAGPFSEQYF. The CDR3 nucleotides are TGTGCCAGTAGTCCCCAAGAGGCGGGACCTTTCTCCGAGCAGTACTTC. The whole variable domain, remainder taken from reference TRBV19 and TRBJ2-7, is DGGITQSPKYLFRKEGQNVTLSCEQNLNHDAMYWYRQDPGQGLRLIYYSQIVNDFQKGDIAEGYSVSREKKESFPLTVTSAQKNPTAFYLCASSPQEAGPFSEQYFGPGTRLTVT.

The J gene is TRBJ2-3, the V gene TRBV5-5; 7 nucleotides align to TRBD1. The CDR3 covers 15 residues. Trimming at V came to 3 bases and at J to 4 bases, leaving 8 bases not matched to a gene. Germline V lookup: CDR1 SGHKS, CDR2 YYEKEE (reference sequence). Written as DNA, the CDR3 is TGTGCCAGCAGCTCTGACAGGGTGGTACCAGATACGCAGTATTTT. Encoded protein: CASSSDRVVPDTQYF.

This chain joins TRBV9 and TRBJ1-3; D is uncertain. Trimming removed 0 bases from V and 4 bases from J, with 8 bases in between. The CDR3 is 14 residues long. Per germline, CDR1 SGDLS and CDR2 YYNGEE. CDR3 in amino acids: CASSVDAGGNTIYF. CDR3 DNA: TGTGCCAGCAGCGTAGATGCCGGGGGAAACACCATATATTTT.

The sample holds a few counts of this clone. This sequence joins TRBV19 and TRBJ1-5; D uncertain. CDR3 length equals 14 residues. Trimming stripped 6 bases from V and 7 bases from J, with 16 bases between. From germline, CDR1 is LNHDA and CDR2 SQIVND (reference sequence). CDR3 region: CASSRGGHRQPQHF. For the CDR3, the DNA is TGTGCCAGTAGCCGGGGAGGGCATCGGCAGCCCCAGCATTTT.

The chain uses TRBV6-5 and TRBJ2-2; 9 bases align to TRBD1. V trimming: 7 bases; J trimming: 4 bases; junction bases outside the gene matches: 7. The CDR3 extends over 15 amino acids. Germline CDR1 and CDR2: MNHEY and SVGAGI. CDR3 sequence reads: CASTQDRGGTGELFF. DNA of the CDR3: TGTGCCAGCACCCAGGACAGGGGTGGCACCGGGGAGCTGTTTTTT.

This sequence joins TRBV28 and TRBJ1-1; D is undetermined. V was cut by 3 bases and J by 5 bases, with 13 bases left in between. This CDR3 spans 14 amino acids. CDR1 is MDHEN and CDR2 is SYDVKM in the germline V gene. CDR3 DNA sequence: TGTGCCAGCAGTTTTCAAGGCCCGGGAACTGAAGCTTTCTTT. This codes for CASSFQGPGTEAFF.

J is TRBJ1-1 and V is TRBV7-9; D perhaps matches TRBD1 (6 bases). The CDR3 has 13 amino acids. Trimming took 3 bases from V and 6 from J, leaving 11 bases between them. Germline assignment: CDR1 SEHNR and CDR2 FQNEAQ (reference sequence). The CDR3 DNA follows: TGTGCCAGCAGCTTCCCAGGGGTCCCTGAAGCTTTCTTT. It specifies CASSFPGVPEAFF. Looking up the rest from reference TRBV7-9 and TRBJ1-1 gives the full variable domain: DTGVSQNPRHKITKRGQNVTFRCDPISEHNRLYWYRQTLGQGPEFLTYFQNEAQLEKSRLLSDRFSAERPKGSFSTLEIQRTEQGDSAMYLCASSFPGVPEAFFGQGTRLTVV.

This chain connects TRBV9 to TRBJ1-5; the D gene is possibly TRBD1 (5 bases). V lost 2 bases and J 1 base, leaving 10 bases between the germline ends. The CDR3 extends over 15 amino acids. Germline V gives CDR1 SGDLS, CDR2 YYNGEE. This CDR3 reads CASSVTASSNQPQHF. CDR3 coding DNA: TGTGCCAGCAGCGTGACAGCATCGAGCAATCAGCCCCAGCATTTT.